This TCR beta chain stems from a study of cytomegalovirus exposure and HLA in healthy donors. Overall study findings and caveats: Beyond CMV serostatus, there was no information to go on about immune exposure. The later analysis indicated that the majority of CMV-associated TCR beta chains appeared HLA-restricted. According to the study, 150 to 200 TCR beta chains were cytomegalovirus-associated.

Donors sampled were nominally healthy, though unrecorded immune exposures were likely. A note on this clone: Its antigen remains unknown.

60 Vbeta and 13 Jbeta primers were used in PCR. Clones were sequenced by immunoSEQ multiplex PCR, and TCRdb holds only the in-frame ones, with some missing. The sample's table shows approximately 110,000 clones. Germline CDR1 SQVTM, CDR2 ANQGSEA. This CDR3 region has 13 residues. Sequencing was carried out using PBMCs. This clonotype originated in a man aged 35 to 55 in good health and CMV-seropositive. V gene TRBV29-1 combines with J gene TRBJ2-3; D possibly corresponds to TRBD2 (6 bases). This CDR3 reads CIIQGGITDTQYF. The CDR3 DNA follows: TGCATCATCCAAGGCGGGATCACAGATACGCAGTATTTT.